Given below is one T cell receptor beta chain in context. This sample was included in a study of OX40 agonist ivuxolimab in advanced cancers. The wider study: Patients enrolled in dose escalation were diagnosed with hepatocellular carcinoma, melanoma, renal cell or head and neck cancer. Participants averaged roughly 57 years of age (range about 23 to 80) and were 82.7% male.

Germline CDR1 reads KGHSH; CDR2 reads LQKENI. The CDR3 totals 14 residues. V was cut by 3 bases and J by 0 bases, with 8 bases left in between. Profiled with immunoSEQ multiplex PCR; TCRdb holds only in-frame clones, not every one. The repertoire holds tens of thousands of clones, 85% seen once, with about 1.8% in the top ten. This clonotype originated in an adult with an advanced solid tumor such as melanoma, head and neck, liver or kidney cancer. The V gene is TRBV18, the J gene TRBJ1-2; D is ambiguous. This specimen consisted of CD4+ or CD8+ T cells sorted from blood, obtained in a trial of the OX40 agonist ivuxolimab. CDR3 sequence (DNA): TGTGCCAGCTCACCCGACCTAGCTAACTATGGCTACACCTTC. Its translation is CASSPDLANYGYTF.